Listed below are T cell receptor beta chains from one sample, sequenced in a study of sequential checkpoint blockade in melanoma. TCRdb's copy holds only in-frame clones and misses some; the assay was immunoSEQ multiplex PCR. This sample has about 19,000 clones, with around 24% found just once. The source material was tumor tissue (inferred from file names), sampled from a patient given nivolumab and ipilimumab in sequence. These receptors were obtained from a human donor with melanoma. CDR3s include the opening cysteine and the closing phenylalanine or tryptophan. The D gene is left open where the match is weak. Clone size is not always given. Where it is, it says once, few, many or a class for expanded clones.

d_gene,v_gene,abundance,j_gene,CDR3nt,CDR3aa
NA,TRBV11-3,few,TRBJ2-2,TGTGCCAGCAGCCCAGTTGGGGGAAACACCGGGGAGCTGTTTTTT,CASSPVGGNTGELFF
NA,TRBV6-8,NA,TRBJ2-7,TGTGCCAGCAGTCGAGAATGGGGCCAGATCCACTACGAGCAGTACTTC,CASSREWGQIHYEQYF
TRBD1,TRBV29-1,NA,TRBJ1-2,TGCAGCGTTGAAGATCTGGTACAGGGGGCTAACTATGGCTACACCTTC,CSVEDLVQGANYGYTF
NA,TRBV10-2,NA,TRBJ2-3,TGCGCCAGCGAGGACACCCGGGATACGCAGTATTTT,CASEDTRDTQYF
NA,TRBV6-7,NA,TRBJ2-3,TGTGCCAGCAGTCCTAAAGATACGCAGTATTTT,CASSPKDTQYF
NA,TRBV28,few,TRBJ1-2,TGTGCCAGCACCCGAGGGGGGGAGGGCTACACCTTC,CASTRGGEGYTF
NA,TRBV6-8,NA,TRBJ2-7,TGTGCCAGCAGTAGGGGTGAGGGAGGAGAGCAGTACTTC,CASSRGEGGEQYF
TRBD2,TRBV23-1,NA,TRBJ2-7,TGCGCCAGCAGTCGGCGGGAGGGGGGTTACGAGCAGTACTTC,CASSRREGGYEQYF
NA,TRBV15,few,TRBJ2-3,TGTGCCACCAGCAGAGAAGGCGGGAAAACAGATACGCAGTATTTT,CATSREGGKTDTQYF
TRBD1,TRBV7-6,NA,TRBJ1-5,TGTGCCAGCAGCCGGATTGCGGGACAGGGGTGGAATCAGCCCCAGCATTTT,CASSRIAGQGWNQPQHF
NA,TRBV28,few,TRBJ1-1,TGTGCCAGCAGTTATCAGGGGAAGACTGAAGCTTTCTTT,CASSYQGKTEAFF
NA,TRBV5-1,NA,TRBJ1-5,TGCGCCAGCAGCTTCGGCTCTGCGGATCAGCCCCAGCATTTT,CASSFGSADQPQHF
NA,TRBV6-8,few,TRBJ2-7,TGTGCCAGCAAAGCCGGGGCGTCCTACGAGCAGTACTTC,CASKAGASYEQYF
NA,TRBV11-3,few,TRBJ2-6,TGTGCCAGCAGCCGTCAGCTAGGGTCCGGGGCCAACGTCCTGACTTTC,CASSRQLGSGANVLTF
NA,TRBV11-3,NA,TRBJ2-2,TGTGCCAGCAGCTTACTCGTAGTCGACACCGGGGAGCTGTTTTTT,CASSLLVVDTGELFF
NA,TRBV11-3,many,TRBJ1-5,TGTGCCAGCAGCCGAACGGGACTGTACAATCAGCCCCAGCATTTT,CASSRTGLYNQPQHF
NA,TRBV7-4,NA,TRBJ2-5,TGTGCCAGCAGCTTAGGTGTGTTAGGGGCCCAGTACTTC,CASSLGVLGAQYF
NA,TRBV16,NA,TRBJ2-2,TGTGCCAGCAGCCTCATCGGGGGATCCACCGGGGAGCTGTTTTTT,CASSLIGGSTGELFF
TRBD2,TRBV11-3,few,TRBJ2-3,TGTGCCAGCAGCTTTAGCGGGAGCACAGATACGCAGTATTTT,CASSFSGSTDTQYF
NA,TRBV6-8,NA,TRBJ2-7,TGTGCCAGCAGTTTAACCTCAGGCGCGCGGAGAAACTTC,CASSLTSGARRNF
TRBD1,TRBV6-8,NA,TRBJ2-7,TGTGCCAGCAGTTACCAGGGGGCGTACGAGCAGTACTTC,CASSYQGAYEQYF
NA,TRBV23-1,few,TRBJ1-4,TGCGCCAGCAACGACAGGTTAGGGGAAAAACTGTTTTTT,CASNDRLGEKLFF
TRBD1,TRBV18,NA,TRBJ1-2,TGTGCCAGCTCACCAAAGTCCGGGACAGGGAAGGATGGCTACACCTTC,CASSPKSGTGKDGYTF
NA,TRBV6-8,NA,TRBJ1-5,TGTGCCATCAGTGGGGCACAGGGTAATCAGCCCCAGCATTTT,CAISGAQGNQPQHF
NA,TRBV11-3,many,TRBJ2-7,TGTGCCAGCAGCTTGTTTTCCGGGACTCAGGAGCAGTACTTC,CASSLFSGTQEQYF
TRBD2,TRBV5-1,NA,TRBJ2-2,TGCGCCAGCAGCCTGTTAGCGGGGGGGCCTGACACCGGGGAGCTGTTTTTT,CASSLLAGGPDTGELFF
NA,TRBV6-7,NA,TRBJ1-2,TGTGCCAGCGCCCCCGGGGCGCTTGGCTACACCTTC,CASAPGALGYTF